Each of the 2 T cell receptor beta chains below was sequenced from the same sample in a study of blood T cell repertoires in COVID-19. Repertoires were generated with immunoSEQ multiplex PCR, while TCRdb's copy carries only in-frame clones and drops some. Of 300,000 to 400,000 clones in the sample, around 91% were seen once. Input material: PBMCs or T cells enriched from blood (not recorded which). These receptors all come from a man younger than 30 who had recovered from COVID-19.

The rearrangement uses TRBV7-9 and TRBJ2-5, with a possible D match to TRBD1 (6 bases). CDR1 and CDR2 (germline): SEHNR, FQNEAQ (reference sequence). V was clipped by 5 bases and J by 5 bases, with 15 bases between them. The CDR3 length is 14 residues. In nucleotides, the CDR3 is TGTGCCAGCAGCAACCCGGACAGAAGGGAGACCCAGTACTTC. Protein product: CASSNPDRRETQYF.

In the case of this clone: In the same sample, other DNA sequences code for this CDR3. This chain connects TRBV2 to TRBJ2-7; D ambiguous. Germline loops: CDR1 SNHLY, CDR2 FYNNEI. This CDR3 spans 12 amino acids. V was clipped by 6 bases and J by 1 base, with 7 bases between them. The CDR3 sequence: CASSDSSYEQYF. CDR3 in DNA: TGTGCCAGCAGCGACTCTTCCTACGAGCAGTACTTC.